The TCR beta chain under discussion was sequenced for a study of T cell repertoires in cytomegalovirus infection. This clonotype has only a few counts. TCRdb redid the calling of the reads with MiXCR, one entry per CDR3 protein. The table records approximately 150,000 distinct CDR3 sequences, 17% of them present only once. Trimming stripped 7 bases from V and 8 bases from J, with 14 bases between. The germline V gene has CDR1 SQVTM and CDR2 ANQGSEA. The CDR3 sequence is 11 residues long. The sequence was obtained from a human donor in good health (CMV status not recorded). Some clones in this sample may be carry-over from other donors' samples. The chain is built from TRBV29-1 and TRBJ1-2; a possible D gene is TRBD1 (6 bases). The sample comprised CD8+ T cells from PBMCs. This CDR3 reads CSAIDRNGYTF. The CDR3 nucleotides are TGCAGCGCTATCGACAGGAACGGCTACACCTTC.